This TCR beta chain was found in a study of response to subunit inactivated influenza vaccine. Study-level results: The authors proposed limited new T cell recruitment per seasonal influenza vaccination.

This clonotype was detected a few times. Its antigen is unidentified. From the RT-PCR reads, TCRdb called clonotypes with MiXCR, one entry per CDR3 protein. This sample yields about 500,000 distinct CDR3 sequences, of which approximately 15% are seen a single time; less than 4% belongs to the top ten. This CDR3 has 15 residues. Germline values: CDR1 SGHVS, CDR2 FNYEAQ. V was pared by 1 base and J by 3 bases, with 9 bases between. This clonotype was sampled from a man aged 45-69 years who received an inactivated influenza vaccine. The rearrangement links TRBV7-6 to TRBJ1-4, with D possibly matching TRBD1 (5 bases). The sample consisted of CD4+ T cells sorted from PBMCs, taken less than 30 months after vaccination. Here the CDR3 reads CASSLGPGSNEKLFF. DNA for the CDR3: TGTGCCAGCAGCTTAGGTCCAGGGTCTAATGAAAAACTGTTTTTT.